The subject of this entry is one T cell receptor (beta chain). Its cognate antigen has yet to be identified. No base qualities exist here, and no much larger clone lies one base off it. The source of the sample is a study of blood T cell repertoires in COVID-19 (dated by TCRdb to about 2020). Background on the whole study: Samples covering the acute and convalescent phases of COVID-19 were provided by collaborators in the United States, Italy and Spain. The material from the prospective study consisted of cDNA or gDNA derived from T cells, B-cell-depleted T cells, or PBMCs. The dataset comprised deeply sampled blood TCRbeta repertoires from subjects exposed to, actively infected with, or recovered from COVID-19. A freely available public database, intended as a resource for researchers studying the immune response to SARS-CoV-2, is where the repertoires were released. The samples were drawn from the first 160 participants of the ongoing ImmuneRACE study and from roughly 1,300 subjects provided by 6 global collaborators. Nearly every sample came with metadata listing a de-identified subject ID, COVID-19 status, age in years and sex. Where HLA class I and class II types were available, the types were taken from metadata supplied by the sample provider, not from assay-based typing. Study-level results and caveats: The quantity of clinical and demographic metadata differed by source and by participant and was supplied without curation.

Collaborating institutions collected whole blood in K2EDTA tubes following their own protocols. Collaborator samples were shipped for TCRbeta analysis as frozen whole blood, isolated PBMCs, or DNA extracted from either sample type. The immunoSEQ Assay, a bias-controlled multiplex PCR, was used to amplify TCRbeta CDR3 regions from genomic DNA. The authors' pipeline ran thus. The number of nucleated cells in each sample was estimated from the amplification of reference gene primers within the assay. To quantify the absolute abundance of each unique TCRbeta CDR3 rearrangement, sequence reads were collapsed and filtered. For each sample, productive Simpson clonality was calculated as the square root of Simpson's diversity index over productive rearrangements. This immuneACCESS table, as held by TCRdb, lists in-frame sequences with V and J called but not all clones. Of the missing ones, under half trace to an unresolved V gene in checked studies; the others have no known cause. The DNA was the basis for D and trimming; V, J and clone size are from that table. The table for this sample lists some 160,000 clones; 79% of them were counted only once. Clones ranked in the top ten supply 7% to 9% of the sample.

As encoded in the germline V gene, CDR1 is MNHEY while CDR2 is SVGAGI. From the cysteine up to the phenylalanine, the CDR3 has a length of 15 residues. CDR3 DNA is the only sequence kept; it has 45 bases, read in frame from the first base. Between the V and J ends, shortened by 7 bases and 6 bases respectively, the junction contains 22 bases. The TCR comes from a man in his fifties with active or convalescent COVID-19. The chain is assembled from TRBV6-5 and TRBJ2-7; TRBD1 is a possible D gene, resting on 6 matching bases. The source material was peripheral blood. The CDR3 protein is CASTKRGFFLGEQYF. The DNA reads TGTGCCAGCACCAAAAGGGGGTTCTTCCTAGGCGAGCAGTACTTC.